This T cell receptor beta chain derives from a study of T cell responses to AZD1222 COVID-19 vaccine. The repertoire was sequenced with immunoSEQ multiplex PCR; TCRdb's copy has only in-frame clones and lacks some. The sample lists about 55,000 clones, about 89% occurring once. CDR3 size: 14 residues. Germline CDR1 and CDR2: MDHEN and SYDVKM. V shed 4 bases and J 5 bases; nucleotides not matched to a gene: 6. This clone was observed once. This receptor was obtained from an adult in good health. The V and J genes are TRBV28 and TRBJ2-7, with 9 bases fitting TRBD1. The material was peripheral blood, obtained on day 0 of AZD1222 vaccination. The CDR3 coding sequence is TGTGCCAGCAGTTCTTGGACAGGGGTCCACGAGCAGTACTTC. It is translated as CASSSWTGVHEQYF.